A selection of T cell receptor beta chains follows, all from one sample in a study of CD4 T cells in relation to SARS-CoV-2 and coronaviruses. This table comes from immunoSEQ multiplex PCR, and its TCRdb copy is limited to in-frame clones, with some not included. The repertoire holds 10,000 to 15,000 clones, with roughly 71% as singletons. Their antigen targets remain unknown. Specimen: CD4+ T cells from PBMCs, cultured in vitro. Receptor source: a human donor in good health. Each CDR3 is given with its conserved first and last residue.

CASRSEVSEQFF TRBJ2-1 TRBV12-2
CASGNNQPQHF TRBJ1-5 TRBV10-1
CASSSTTSVTGELFF TRBJ2-2 TRBV5-1
CASSLWGQGGQPQHF TRBJ1-5 TRBV28
CASSQEGQQETQYF TRBJ2-5 TRBV3-1/TRBV3-2
CASSEVGIIPTNTF TRBJ1-2 TRBV2
CASSLLAEAGELFF TRBJ2-2 TRBV5-5
CAISETGGNTIYF TRBJ1-3 TRBV10-3
CASSLEGGGSGELFF TRBJ2-2 TRBV4-1
CASSVASGHNSPLHF TRBJ1-6 TRBV9
CASSQPGQGNEKLFF TRBJ1-4 TRBV5-4
CASSFRGTGNIQYF TRBJ2-4 TRBV28
CASSLMGQTNTGELFF TRBJ2-2 TRBV11-3
CASSVGVTSVTDTQYF TRBJ2-3 TRBV9
CASSAGQGATYEQYF TRBJ2-7 TRBV9
CASSMSGYANNEQFF TRBJ2-1 TRBV19
CASNIGKKFF TRBJ2-1 TRBV2
CARKSRSQGKVNEQFF TRBJ2-1 TRBV19
CASSYPGTLSYEQYF TRBJ2-7 TRBV28
CASSREQGVGGYTF TRBJ1-2 TRBV3-1/TRBV3-2
CASSRDSSSYEQYF TRBJ2-7 TRBV19
CASSEARGGRGNSPLHF TRBJ1-6 TRBV2
CASSEPGGLGQNEQYF TRBJ2-7 TRBV25-1
CASSDNFRGYEQYF TRBJ2-7 TRBV6-1
CASSESKDNYGYTF TRBJ1-2 TRBV10-1
CASSLLPLRPYNEQFF TRBJ2-1 TRBV5-6
CASRAPSSGRSDTQYF TRBJ2-3 TRBV5-1
CASKKDRSHVSYTF TRBJ1-2 TRBV2
CASSPERLEQYF TRBJ2-7 TRBV6-1
CASSIEVGQGNQPQHF TRBJ1-5 TRBV19
CASIRDPDNEQFF TRBJ2-1 TRBV28
CASSQAGGSSYNEQFF TRBJ2-1 TRBV4-2
CASSIGQGRGNEQFF TRBJ2-1 TRBV19
CAWSPSNWGWEQYF TRBJ2-7 TRBV30
CASSIVAGGPFLFRPPQHTQYF TRBJ2-3 TRBV19
CASSPDISGSLGEQFF TRBJ2-1 TRBV18
CASSQGGRAFF TRBJ1-1 TRBV3-1/TRBV3-2
CASSRARGANVLTF TRBJ2-6 TRBV7-3
CASSSGRLYEQYF TRBJ2-7 TRBV5-1
CASSYGTERFPYEQYF TRBJ2-7 TRBV6-2/TRBV6-3
CASSPQGSNTEAFF TRBJ1-1 TRBV10-1
CASSSVSGTGPNYGYTF TRBJ1-2 TRBV21-1
CASSTRWDTNVLTF TRBJ2-6 TRBV19
CASRPSPGTSSYNEQFF TRBJ2-1 TRBV12-2
CASSQERRKLTGELFF TRBJ2-2 TRBV4-2
CASSSVRAPLEEKLFF TRBJ1-4 TRBV11-2
CASSQADRGKTGELFF TRBJ2-2 TRBV4-2
CASSLNGRVNEKLFF TRBJ1-4 TRBV5-1
CASSVDTVTDTQYF TRBJ2-3 TRBV9
CASSFGPLGETQYF TRBJ2-5 TRBV28
CASGWTTNEKLFF TRBJ1-4 TRBV30